The 28 T cell receptor beta chains listed next were all sequenced from one sample in a study of cytomegalovirus exposure and HLA in healthy donors. Amplification used 60 Vbeta primers and 13 Jbeta primers. Clones were sequenced by immunoSEQ multiplex PCR, and TCRdb holds only the in-frame ones, with some missing. In the table there are some 100,000 clones, roughly 76% of which are singletons. The sample comprised PBMCs. These receptors were obtained from a man aged 40-50 years in good health and CMV-seronegative.

The chain joins TRBV5-1 to TRBJ2-6, with D possibly being TRBD2 (5 bases). Germline V CDR1 and CDR2: SGHRS, YFSETQ. The CDR3 is made up of 16 amino acids. Trimming took off 4 bases at V and 0 bases at J, with 11 bases between the two ends. In DNA, the CDR3 is TGCGCCAGCAGCCCCCCTGGAGGCTCTGGGGCCAACGTCCTGACTTTC. Its translation: CASSPPGGSGANVLTF.

V is TRBV11-2 and J is TRBJ2-7; 8 bases are a match to TRBD2. CDR3 size: 17 residues. V lost 1 base to trimming and J lost 0 bases; unmatched junction nucleotides: 8. Per germline, CDR1 SGHAT and CDR2 FQNNGV. Written as DNA, the CDR3 is TGTGCCAGCAGCTTAGCAGGCCGGGGGGGAAGCTCCTACGAGCAGTACTTC. Its protein is CASSLAGRGGSSYEQYF.

The chain has TRBV5-1 and TRBJ1-3, with 7 bases fitting TRBD1. This CDR3 contains 14 residues. Germline CDR1 SGHRS, CDR2 YFSETQ. The V segment lost 4 bases and the J segment 2 bases; nucleotides outside the gene matches: 3. CDR3 in DNA: TGCGCCAGCAGCGCAGGGACAGCTGGAAACACCATATATTTT. Encoded protein: CASSAGTAGNTIYF.

V gene TRBV5-1 combines with J gene TRBJ2-3, with D maybe TRBD1 (6 bases). V was cut by 2 bases and J by 1 base, with 11 bases left in between. Per germline, CDR1 SGHRS and CDR2 YFSETQ. The CDR3 has 15 residues. The CDR3 loop is CASSFQGRGTDTQYF. The CDR3, as DNA: TGCGCCAGCAGCTTTCAGGGGCGCGGCACAGATACGCAGTATTTT. The variable domain in full, completed from reference TRBV5-1 and TRBJ2-3, reads KAGVTQTPRYLIKTRGQQVTLSCSPISGHRSVSWYQQTPGQGLQFLFEYFSETQRNKGNFPGRFSGRQFSNSRSEMNVSTLELGDSALYLCASSFQGRGTDTQYFGPGTRLTVL.

The chain carries TRBV5-6 and TRBJ2-1, with 7 nucleotides matching TRBD1. The ends lost 4 bases at V and 10 bases at J; junction bases unmatched: 5. The CDR3 contains 12 residues. The germline CDR1 and CDR2 sequences are SGHDT and YYEEEE. The CDR3 sequence: CASSLDRQEQFF. In DNA form, the CDR3 reads TGTGCCAGCAGCCTGGACAGGCAGGAGCAGTTCTTC.

The V call is TRBV2, the J call TRBJ2-1; no clear D. Germline V gene data show CDR1 as SNHLY and CDR2 as FYNNEI. The CDR3 extends over 11 amino acids. Trimming cost V 4 bases and J 9 bases, with 7 bases left between them. This chain's CDR3 is CASSAGGEQFF. For the CDR3, the DNA is TGTGCCAGCAGTGCGGGTGGTGAGCAGTTCTTC.

The chain links TRBV28 to TRBJ2-5; 8 nucleotides match TRBD1. The length of the CDR3 is 14 residues. The V gene's germline CDR1 is MDHEN and CDR2 SYDVKM. The ends lost 2 bases at V and 5 bases at J; junction bases unmatched: 4. In DNA, the CDR3 is TGTGCCAGCAGTTTAGGACAGGGTAGGGAGACCCAGTACTTC. Protein: CASSLGQGRETQYF.

V and J are TRBV10-1 and TRBJ2-5; no clear D gene. This CDR3 contains 13 residues. Germline-derived CDR1 and CDR2 are WNHNN and SYGVQD (reference sequence). Trimming shortened V by 2 bases and J by 11 bases, and 15 bases separated the two germline ends. The CDR3 loop is CASSEETYDIQYF. The DNA of the CDR3 is TGCGCCAGCAGTGAGGAAACATACGATATACAGTACTTC.

The chain recombines TRBV6-1 with TRBJ2-7; D is possibly TRBD1 (5 bases). This CDR3 contains 14 residues. Germline CDR1 reads MNHNS; CDR2 reads SASEGT. Trimming took off 6 bases at V and 1 base at J, with 13 bases between the two ends. The CDR3 reads CASRTVALSYEQYF. CDR3 DNA sequence: TGTGCCAGCAGGACAGTGGCGCTATCCTACGAGCAGTACTTC.

The chain employs TRBV11-2 and TRBJ2-1; 7 positions agree with TRBD1. V lost 4 bases and J lost 10; bases outside the gene matches: 10. Germline-derived CDR1 and CDR2 are SGHAT and FQNNGV. This CDR3 is built from 14 residues. The CDR3 coding sequence is TGTGCCAGCAGCTCCCTTAAGGGGGCCCTGGAGCAGTTCTTC. Protein sequence: CASSSLKGALEQFF.

The genes are TRBV21-1 and TRBJ2-6; the D segment call TRBD2 is taken from the table without a DNA check. TRBV21-1 is termed a pseudogene. The CDR3 sequence is 12 residues long. The CDR3: CASTGLANVLTF. The CDR3 bases are TGTGCCAGCACCGGTCTGGCCAACGTCCTGACTTTC.

This chain joins TRBV6-4 and TRBJ1-4; the match to TRBD1 covers 8 bases. CDR1 and CDR2 (germline): MRHNA, SNTAGT. This CDR3 contains 16 residues. The junction had 12 bases not matched to a gene; V was cut back by 4 bases and J by 8 bases. The CDR3 spells CASSAPAQGAGEKLFF. The CDR3 DNA reads as TGTGCCAGCAGTGCTCCCGCCCAGGGGGCGGGAGAAAAACTGTTTTTT.

In DNA form, the CDR3 reads TGTGCCAGCAGTGAAAATTTGCAAGGGGATGGCTACACCTTC. It yields the protein CASSENLQGDGYTF. The chain combines TRBV6-5 with TRBJ1-2, with D perhaps matching TRBD1 (5 bases). Germline values: CDR1 MNHEY, CDR2 SVGAGI. The CDR3 runs 14 residues. Trimming stripped 5 bases from V and 6 bases from J, with 16 bases between.

The rearrangement links TRBV6-5 to TRBJ1-5; D is undetermined. The CDR3 totals 13 residues. Germline V gene sequence: CDR1 MNHEY, CDR2 SVGAGI. V shed 2 bases and J shed 10 bases, with 12 bases lying between them. The CDR3 protein is CASSYRIQQPQHF. In DNA, the CDR3 is TGTGCCAGCAGTTACCGTATACAACAACCCCAGCATTTT.

This chain uses TRBV5-5 with TRBJ1-2; possible D gene TRBD1, 6 bases. V was cut by 4 bases and J by 5 bases, with 18 bases left in between. The CDR3 is 15 residues long. Germline values: CDR1 SGHKS, CDR2 YYEKEE (reference sequence). The CDR3 DNA reads TGTGCCAGCAGCCCAACGACCGACAGGCTATATGGCTACACCTTC. It translates to CASSPTTDRLYGYTF.

The gene calls are TRBV5-1 and TRBJ1-6; D perhaps matches TRBD1 (6 bases). This CDR3 has 14 amino acids. Germline values: CDR1 SGHRS, CDR2 YFSETQ. With 0 bases removed from V and 5 bases from J, the gap between germline ends came to 6 bases. The CDR3 DNA reads TGCGCCAGCAGCTTGGGACAGGATAATTCACCCCTCCACTTT. This encodes CASSLGQDNSPLHF.

V and J are TRBV7-9 and TRBJ1-1, with 9 bases that match TRBD1. Germline loops: CDR1 SEHNR, CDR2 FQNEAQ (reference sequence). The V segment lost 5 bases and the J segment 4 bases; nucleotides outside the gene matches: 11. The CDR3 has 16 residues. The CDR3: CASSEGGQGMSTEAFF. CDR3 sequence (DNA): TGTGCCAGCAGCGAGGGGGGACAGGGAATGAGCACTGAAGCTTTCTTT.

The chain joins TRBV19 to TRBJ2-5; 9 positions match TRBD1. Trimming at V came to 5 bases and at J to 2 bases, leaving 9 bases not matched to a gene. Germline V gene sequence: CDR1 LNHDA, CDR2 SQIVND (reference sequence). This CDR3 spans 16 amino acids. The CDR3 nucleotides read TGTGCCAGTAGTTTACGGACAGGGGCCCGTCAAGAGACCCAGTACTTC. This translates into CASSLRTGARQETQYF.

CDR3 coding DNA: TGTGCCAGCTCACCATCGGACAGGGCCTATGGCTACACCTTC. This codes for CASSPSDRAYGYTF. The chain carries TRBV18 and TRBJ1-2; 8 bases are shared with TRBD1. V trimming: 2 bases; J trimming: 4 bases; junction bases outside the gene matches: 3. Germline V gene sequence: CDR1 KGHSH, CDR2 LQKENI. CDR3 length: 14 residues.

The chain employs TRBV2 and TRBJ1-2; 9 nucleotides match TRBD1. CDR3 length equals 15 residues. Losses at the gene ends were 7 bases for V and 5 bases for J; bases not matched to a gene: 11. Germline CDR1 and CDR2: SNHLY and FYNNEI. The CDR3 is CASKGLTGGLYGYTF. CDR3 in DNA: TGTGCCAGCAAGGGGCTAACAGGGGGCCTTTATGGCTACACCTTC.

Written as DNA, the CDR3 is TGCGCCAGCAGCTTGGCAGGGGACGACTATGGCTACACCTTC. Translation: CASSLAGDDYGYTF. V usage is TRBV5-1 and J usage is TRBJ1-2; TRBD1 is a possible D gene (6 bases). There are 14 residues in the CDR3. The germline gives CDR1 SGHRS, CDR2 YFSETQ. Trimming left V 0 bases short and J 3 bases short, with 9 bases between. Full variable domain (outside the CDR3, taken from reference TRBV5-1 and TRBJ1-2): KAGVTQTPRYLIKTRGQQVTLSCSPISGHRSVSWYQQTPGQGLQFLFEYFSETQRNKGNFPGRFSGRQFSNSRSEMNVSTLELGDSALYLCASSLAGDDYGYTFGSGTRLTVV.

The chain carries TRBV19 and TRBJ2-2; D gene ambiguous. Germline V gene lookup returns CDR1 LNHDA and CDR2 SQIVND (reference sequence). V lost 2 bases, J lost 0 bases, and 4 bases lay in between. This CDR3 region has 14 residues. The CDR3, as DNA: TGTGCCAGTAGTATATTCGCGAACACCGGGGAGCTGTTTTTT. It encodes CASSIFANTGELFF.

With regard to this clone: At one of its ends the junction is not consistent with the germline gene, which may arise from a read error. The chain links TRBV7-7 to TRBJ2-2; D gene uncertain. Per germline, CDR1 SSHAT and CDR2 FNYEAQ (reference sequence). CDR3 length: 15 amino acids. CDR3 amino acids: CASSLEASRSGELFF. The CDR3 DNA reads as TGTGCTAGCAGCTTAGAAGCATCCCGAAGCGGGGAGCTGTTTTTT.

This chain joins TRBV11-2 and TRBJ2-7, with 9 bases fitting TRBD1. The CDR3 contains 15 residues. Looked up from germline, CDR1 is SGHAT and CDR2 is FQNNGV. Trimming at V came to 3 bases and at J to 3 bases, leaving 6 bases not matched to a gene. The CDR3 DNA follows: TGTGCCAGCAGCTTCTCGGACAGGGGAGACTACGAGCAGTACTTC. It codes for CASSFSDRGDYEQYF.

CDR3: CASSRESSGGLWETQYF. Here the CDR3 DNA reads TGTGCCAGCAGCAGAGAGTCTAGCGGGGGGCTTTGGGAGACCCAGTACTTC. The rearrangement joins TRBV9 to TRBJ2-5; 11 bases are shared with TRBD2. The CDR3 length is 17 residues. The junction had 13 bases not matched to a gene; V was cut back by 4 bases and J by 5 bases. Germline V gene data show CDR1 as SGDLS and CDR2 as YYNGEE.

This clone was detected only a few times. The V call is TRBV6-1, the J call TRBJ2-7, with 7 bases identical to TRBD1. With V trimmed by 1 base and J by 4 bases, 7 bases remained unmatched. CDR3 size: 15 residues. CDR1 is MNHNS and CDR2 is SASEGT in the germline V gene. The CDR3 DNA reads TGTGCCAGCAGTGAAGTGGACAGGATACTTTACGAGCAGTACGTC. Translated: CASSEVDRILYEQYV.

The J gene is TRBJ2-2, the V gene TRBV2; possibly TRBD1 for D (5 bases). This CDR3 spans 17 amino acids. Deletions cut 3 bases from V and 3 bases from J, with 17 bases between. CDR1 and CDR2 from the germline V gene are SNHLY and FYNNEI. CDR3 DNA sequence: TGTGCCAGCAGTGATGGGATAGGGGTGACGTACACCGGGGAGCTGTTTTTT. It is translated as CASSDGIGVTYTGELFF.

This clone was seen a handful of times. The rearrangement links TRBV4-3 to TRBJ1-2; 10 nucleotides line up with TRBD1. V lost 5 bases to trimming and J lost 3 bases; unmatched junction nucleotides: 3. The CDR3 sequence is 14 residues long. CDR1 LGHNA and CDR2 YSLEER come from the germline V gene. The CDR3 spells CASSRGQGDYGYTF. As DNA, the CDR3 is TGCGCCAGCAGCAGAGGACAGGGGGACTATGGCTACACCTTC.